This T cell receptor beta chain was found in a study of cytomegalovirus exposure and HLA in healthy donors. Study results and caveats: An observed cluster of highly shared sequence variants was recorded as a likely sequencing artifact. About 87% or about 30% of the time was how often most TCR beta V segments were productive, according to an earlier analysis.

As for this clone: Its antigen is currently unknown.

The trim removed 5 bases at V and 5 bases at J, leaving 7 bases unmatched. Germline CDR1 and CDR2: SGHTA and FQGNSA. This CDR3 is 16 amino acids long. It was with 60 Vbeta and 13 Jbeta primers that the PCR ran. The repertoire was sequenced with immunoSEQ multiplex PCR; TCRdb's copy has only in-frame clones and lacks some. Found here are approximately 160,000 clones, about 75% of them singletons; the top ten hold 4.9%. The specimen sequenced was PBMCs. The receptor was isolated from a male donor in good health and CMV-seronegative. The chain combines TRBV7-2 with TRBJ2-1, with 12 bases that match TRBD2. This CDR3 reads CASSITSGRTNNEQFF. As DNA, the CDR3 is TGTGCCAGCAGCATCACTAGCGGGAGGACAAACAATGAGCAGTTCTTC.